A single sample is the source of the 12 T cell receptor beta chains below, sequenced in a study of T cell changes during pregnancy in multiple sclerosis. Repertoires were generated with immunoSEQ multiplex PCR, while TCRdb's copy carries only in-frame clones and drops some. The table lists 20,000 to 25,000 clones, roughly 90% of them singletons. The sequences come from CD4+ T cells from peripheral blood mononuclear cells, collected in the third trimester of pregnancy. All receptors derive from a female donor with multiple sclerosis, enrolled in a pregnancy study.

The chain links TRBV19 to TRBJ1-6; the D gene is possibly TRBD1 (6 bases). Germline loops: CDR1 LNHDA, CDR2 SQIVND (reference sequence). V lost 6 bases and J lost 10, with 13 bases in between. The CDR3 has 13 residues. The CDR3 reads CASSTGFGSPLHF. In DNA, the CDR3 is TGTGCCAGTAGCACAGGGTTTGGCTCACCCCTCCACTTT.

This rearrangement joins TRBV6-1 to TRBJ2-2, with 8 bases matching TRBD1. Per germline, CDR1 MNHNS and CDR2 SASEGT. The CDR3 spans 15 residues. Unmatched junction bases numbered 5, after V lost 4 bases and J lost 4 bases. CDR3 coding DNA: TGTGCCAGCAGTGGTACAGGGGGGAGCACCGGGGAGCTGTTTTTT. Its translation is CASSGTGGSTGELFF.

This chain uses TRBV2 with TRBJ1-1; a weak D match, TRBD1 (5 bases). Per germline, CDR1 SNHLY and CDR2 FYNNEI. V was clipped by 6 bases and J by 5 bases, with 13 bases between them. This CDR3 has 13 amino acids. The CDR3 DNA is TGTGCCAGCAGGGGGGGAGAATGGACTGAAGCTTTCTTT. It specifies CASRGGEWTEAFF.

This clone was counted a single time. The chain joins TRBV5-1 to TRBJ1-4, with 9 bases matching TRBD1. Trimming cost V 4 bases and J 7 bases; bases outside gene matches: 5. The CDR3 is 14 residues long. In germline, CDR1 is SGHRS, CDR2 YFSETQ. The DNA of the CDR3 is TGCGCCAGCAGCCCGACAGGGGGTAGTGAAAAACTGTTTTTT. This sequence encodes CASSPTGGSEKLFF.

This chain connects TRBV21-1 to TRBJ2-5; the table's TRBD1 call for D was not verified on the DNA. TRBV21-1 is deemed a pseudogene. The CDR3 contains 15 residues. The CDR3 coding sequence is TGTGCCAGCAGCAACGGGGACAGGTTGGGTGAGACCCAGTACTTC. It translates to CASSNGDRLGETQYF.

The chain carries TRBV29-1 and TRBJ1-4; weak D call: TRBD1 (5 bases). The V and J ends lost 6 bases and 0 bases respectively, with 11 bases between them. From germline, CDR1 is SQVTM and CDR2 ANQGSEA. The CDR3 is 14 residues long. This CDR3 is CSVTKGSTNEKLFF. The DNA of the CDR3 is TGCAGCGTAACAAAGGGGTCAACTAATGAAAAACTGTTTTTT.

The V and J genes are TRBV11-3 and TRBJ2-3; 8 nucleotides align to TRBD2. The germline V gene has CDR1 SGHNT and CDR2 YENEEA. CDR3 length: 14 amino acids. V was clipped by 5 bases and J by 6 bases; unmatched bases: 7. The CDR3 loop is CASSGTGGRDTQYF. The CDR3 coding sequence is TGTGCCAGCAGCGGTACGGGGGGGCGGGATACGCAGTATTTT.

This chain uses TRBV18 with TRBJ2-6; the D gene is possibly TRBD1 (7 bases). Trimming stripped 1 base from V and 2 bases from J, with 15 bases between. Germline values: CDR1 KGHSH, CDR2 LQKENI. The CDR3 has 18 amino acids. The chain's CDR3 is CASSPRAGGIAGANVLTF. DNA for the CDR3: TGTGCCAGCTCACCACGGGCAGGGGGGATAGCTGGGGCCAACGTCCTGACTTTC.

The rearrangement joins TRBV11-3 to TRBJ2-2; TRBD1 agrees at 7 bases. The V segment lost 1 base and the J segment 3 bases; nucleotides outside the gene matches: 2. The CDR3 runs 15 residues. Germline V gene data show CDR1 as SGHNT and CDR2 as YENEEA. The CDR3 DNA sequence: TGTGCCAGCAGCTTAGGGCAGGGGGACACCGGGGAGCTGTTTTTT. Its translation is CASSLGQGDTGELFF.

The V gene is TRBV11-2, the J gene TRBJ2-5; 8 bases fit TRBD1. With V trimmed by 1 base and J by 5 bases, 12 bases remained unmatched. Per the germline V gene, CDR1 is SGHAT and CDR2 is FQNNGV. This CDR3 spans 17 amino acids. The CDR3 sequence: CASSLGGDRWRAETQYF. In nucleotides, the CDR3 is TGTGCCAGCAGCTTAGGGGGGGACAGGTGGCGCGCGGAGACCCAGTACTTC. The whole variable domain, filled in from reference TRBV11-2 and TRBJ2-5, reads EAGVAQSPRYKIIEKRQSVAFWCNPISGHATLYWYQQILGQGPKLLIQFQNNGVVDDSQLPKDRFSAERLKGVDSTLKIQPAKLEDSAVYLCASSLGGDRWRAETQYFGPGTRLLVL.

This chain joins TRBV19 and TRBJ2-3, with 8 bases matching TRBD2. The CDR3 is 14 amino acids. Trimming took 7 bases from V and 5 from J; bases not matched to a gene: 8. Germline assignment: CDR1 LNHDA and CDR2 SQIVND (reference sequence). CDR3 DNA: TGTGCCAGTACCTCCGGACTAGCAAGAGATACGCAGTATTTT. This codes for CASTSGLARDTQYF.

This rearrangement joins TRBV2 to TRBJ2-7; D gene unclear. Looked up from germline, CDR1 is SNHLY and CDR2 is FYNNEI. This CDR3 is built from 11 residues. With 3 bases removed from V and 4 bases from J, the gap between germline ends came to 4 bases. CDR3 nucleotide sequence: TGTGCCAGCAGTGATCATTACGAGCAGTACTTC. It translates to CASSDHYEQYF.